This TCR beta chain was retrieved from a study of identical twins. MiXCR, applied by TCRdb to the 5' RACE reads, yields one record per CDR3 protein. Of about 520,000 distinct CDR3 sequences in the sample, less than 25% are singletons; the top ten hold around 1%. The same data also went into a second study, on T cells expressing NK-cell markers. From that study: CD3+CD56+NKG2C+, CD3+CD56+NKG2C- and CD3+CD56-NKG2C+ T cells, once sorted, supplied the TCR beta repertoires.

This clonotype was sampled from a woman in her late teens or twenties in good health. Sequencing used CD4+ T cells sorted from blood.

The CDR3 bases are TGTGCCAGCAGTGCCTTGGTTGGGAGTAGAGGGTATGGCTACACCTTC. Its protein product is CASSALVGSRGYGYTF. The chain has TRBV6-1 and TRBJ1-2; D remains ambiguous. Germline lookup yields CDR1 MNHNS and CDR2 SASEGT. The CDR3 is 16 amino acids. V dropped 4 bases and J dropped 5 bases, with 20 bases sitting between them.